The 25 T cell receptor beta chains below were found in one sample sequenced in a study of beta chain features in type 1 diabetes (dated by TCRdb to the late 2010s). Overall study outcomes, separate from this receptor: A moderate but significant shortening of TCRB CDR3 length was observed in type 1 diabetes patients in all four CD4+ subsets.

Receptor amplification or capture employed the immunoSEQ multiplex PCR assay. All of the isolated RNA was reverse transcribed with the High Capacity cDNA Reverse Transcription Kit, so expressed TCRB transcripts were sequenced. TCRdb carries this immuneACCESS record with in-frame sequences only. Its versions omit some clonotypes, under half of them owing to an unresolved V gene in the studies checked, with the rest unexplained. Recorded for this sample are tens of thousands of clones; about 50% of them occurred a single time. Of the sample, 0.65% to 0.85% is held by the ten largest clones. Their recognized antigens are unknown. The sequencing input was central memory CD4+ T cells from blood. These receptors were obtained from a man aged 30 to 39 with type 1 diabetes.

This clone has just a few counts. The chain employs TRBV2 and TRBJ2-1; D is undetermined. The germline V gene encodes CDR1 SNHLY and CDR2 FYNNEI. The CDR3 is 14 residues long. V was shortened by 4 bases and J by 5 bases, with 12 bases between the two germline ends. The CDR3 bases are TGTGCCAGCAGTGGCCCCCTAAGCCACAATGAGCAGTTCTTC. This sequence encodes CASSGPLSHNEQFF.

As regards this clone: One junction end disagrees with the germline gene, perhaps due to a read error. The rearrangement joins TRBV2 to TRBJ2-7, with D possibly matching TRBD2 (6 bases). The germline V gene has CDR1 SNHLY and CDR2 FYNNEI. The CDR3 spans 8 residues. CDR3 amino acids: CARGGFDF. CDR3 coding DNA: TGTGCCAGAGGAGGGTTCGACTTC.

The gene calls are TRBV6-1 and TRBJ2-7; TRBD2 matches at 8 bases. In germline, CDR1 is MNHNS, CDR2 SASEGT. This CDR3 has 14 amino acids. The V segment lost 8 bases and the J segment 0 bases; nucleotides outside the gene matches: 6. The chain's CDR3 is CASQTGGDSYEQYF. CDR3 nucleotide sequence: TGTGCCAGCCAGACGGGGGGGGACTCCTACGAGCAGTACTTC.

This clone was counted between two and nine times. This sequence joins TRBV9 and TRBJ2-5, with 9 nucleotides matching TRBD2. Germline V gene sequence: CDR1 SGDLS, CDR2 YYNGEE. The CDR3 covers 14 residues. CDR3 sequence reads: CASGGSFIGETQYF. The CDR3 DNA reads TGTGCGAGCGGGGGGTCGTTCATTGGGGAGACCCAGTACTTC.

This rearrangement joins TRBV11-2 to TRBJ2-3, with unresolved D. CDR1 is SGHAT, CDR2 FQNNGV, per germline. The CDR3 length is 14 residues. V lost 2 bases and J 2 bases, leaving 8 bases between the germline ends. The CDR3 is CASSLLGLTDTQYF. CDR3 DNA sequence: TGTGCCAGCAGCTTATTGGGCCTCACAGATACGCAGTATTTT.

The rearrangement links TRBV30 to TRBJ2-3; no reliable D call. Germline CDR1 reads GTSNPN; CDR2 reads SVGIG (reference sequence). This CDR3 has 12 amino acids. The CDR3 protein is CSLRRGTDTQYF. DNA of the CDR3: TGTTCCCTTCGCCGGGGCACAGATACGCAGTATTTT.

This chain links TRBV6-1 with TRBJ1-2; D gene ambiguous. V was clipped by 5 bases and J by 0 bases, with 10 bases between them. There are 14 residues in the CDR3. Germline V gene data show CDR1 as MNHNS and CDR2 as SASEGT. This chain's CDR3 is CASSSGIANYGYTF. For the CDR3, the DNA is TGTGCCAGCAGTAGCGGTATCGCTAACTATGGCTACACCTTC.

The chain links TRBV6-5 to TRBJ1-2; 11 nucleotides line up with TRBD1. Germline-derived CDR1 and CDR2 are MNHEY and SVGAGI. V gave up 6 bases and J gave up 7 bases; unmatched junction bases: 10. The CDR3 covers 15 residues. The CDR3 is CASSQSPGTGGGYTF. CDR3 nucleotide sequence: TGTGCCAGCAGCCAAAGCCCCGGGACAGGGGGTGGCTACACCTTC.

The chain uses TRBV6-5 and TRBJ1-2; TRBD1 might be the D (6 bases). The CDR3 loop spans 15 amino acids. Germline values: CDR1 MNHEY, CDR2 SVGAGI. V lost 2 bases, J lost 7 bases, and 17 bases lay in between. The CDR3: CASSYRKQGLAGYTF. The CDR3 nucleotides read TGTGCCAGCAGTTACCGTAAACAGGGCTTAGCTGGCTACACCTTC.

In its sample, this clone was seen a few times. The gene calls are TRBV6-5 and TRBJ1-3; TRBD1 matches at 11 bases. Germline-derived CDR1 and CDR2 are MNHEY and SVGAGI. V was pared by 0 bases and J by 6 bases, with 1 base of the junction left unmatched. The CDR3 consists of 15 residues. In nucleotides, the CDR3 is TGTGCCAGCAGTTACTCGGGACAGGGGGTAAACACCATATATTTT. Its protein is CASSYSGQGVNTIYF.

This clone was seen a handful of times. Written as DNA, the CDR3 is TGTGCCAGCAGCTTAGGAGGTTCCTACAATGAGCAGTTCTTC. Translating it yields CASSLGGSYNEQFF. The chain links TRBV7-2 to TRBJ2-1; D unclear. Germline V gene data show CDR1 as SGHTA and CDR2 as FQGNSA. V lost 1 base and J 1 base, leaving 5 bases between the germline ends. The CDR3 totals 14 residues.

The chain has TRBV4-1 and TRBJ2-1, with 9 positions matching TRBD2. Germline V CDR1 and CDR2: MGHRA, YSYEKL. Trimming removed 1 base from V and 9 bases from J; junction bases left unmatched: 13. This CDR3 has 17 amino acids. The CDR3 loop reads CASSQGAGGGAAGEQFF. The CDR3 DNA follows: TGCGCCAGCAGCCAAGGTGCGGGCGGGGGGGCCGCCGGTGAGCAGTTCTTC.

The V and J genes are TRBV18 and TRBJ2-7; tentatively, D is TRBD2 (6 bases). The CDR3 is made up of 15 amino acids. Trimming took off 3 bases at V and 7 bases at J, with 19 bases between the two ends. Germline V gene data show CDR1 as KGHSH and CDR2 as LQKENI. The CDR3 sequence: CASSPTGLPEGEQYF. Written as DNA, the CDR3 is TGTGCCAGCTCACCGACGGGACTCCCGGAGGGGGAGCAGTACTTC.

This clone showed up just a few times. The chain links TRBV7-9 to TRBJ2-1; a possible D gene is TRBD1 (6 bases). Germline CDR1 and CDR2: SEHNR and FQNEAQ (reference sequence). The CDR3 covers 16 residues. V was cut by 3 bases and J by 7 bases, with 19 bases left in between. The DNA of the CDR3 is TGTGCCAGCAGCTTGGACAGTGGGCTAATTGGGAATGAGCAGTTCTTC. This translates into CASSLDSGLIGNEQFF.

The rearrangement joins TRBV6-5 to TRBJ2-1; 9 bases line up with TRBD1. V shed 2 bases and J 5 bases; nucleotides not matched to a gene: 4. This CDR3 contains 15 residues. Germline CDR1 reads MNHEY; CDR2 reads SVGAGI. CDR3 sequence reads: CASSYGTGKDNEQFF. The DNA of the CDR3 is TGTGCCAGCAGTTACGGGACAGGGAAGGACAATGAGCAGTTCTTC.

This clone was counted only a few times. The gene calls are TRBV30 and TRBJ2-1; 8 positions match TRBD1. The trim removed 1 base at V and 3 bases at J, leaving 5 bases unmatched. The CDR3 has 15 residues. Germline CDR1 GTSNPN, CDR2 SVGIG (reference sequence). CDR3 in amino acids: CAWSEGQANYNEQFF. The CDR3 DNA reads TGTGCCTGGAGTGAGGGACAGGCCAACTACAATGAGCAGTTCTTC.

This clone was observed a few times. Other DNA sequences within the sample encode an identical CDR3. CDR3 in DNA: TGTGCCAGCAGTCGGGACAGGGGCCACGAGCAGTACTTC. Translated: CASSRDRGHEQYF. The V gene is TRBV6-5, the J gene TRBJ2-7; TRBD1 agrees at 10 bases. Trimming removed 5 bases from V and 5 bases from J; junction bases left unmatched: 3. The CDR3 is 13 amino acids. Germline CDR1 MNHEY, CDR2 SVGAGI.

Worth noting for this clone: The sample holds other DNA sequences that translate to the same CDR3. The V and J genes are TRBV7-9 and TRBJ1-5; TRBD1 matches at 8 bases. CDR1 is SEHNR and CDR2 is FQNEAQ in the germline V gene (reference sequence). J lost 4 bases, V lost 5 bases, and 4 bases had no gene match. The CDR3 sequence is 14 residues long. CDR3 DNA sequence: TGTGCCAGCAGCCCCGGGACAGGAAATCAGCCCCAGCATTTT. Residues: CASSPGTGNQPQHF.

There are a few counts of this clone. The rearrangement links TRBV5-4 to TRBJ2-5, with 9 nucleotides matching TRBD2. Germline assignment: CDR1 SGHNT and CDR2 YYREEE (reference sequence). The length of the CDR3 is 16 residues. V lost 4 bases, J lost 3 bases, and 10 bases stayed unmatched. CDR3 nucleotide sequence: TGTGCCAGCAGCCCGAGTTTGCGGGGGGGAGAAGAGACCCAGTACTTC. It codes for CASSPSLRGGEETQYF.

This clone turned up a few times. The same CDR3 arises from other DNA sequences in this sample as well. Here the CDR3 DNA reads TGCGCCAGCAGCCCGAGGACTAGCGGGAACACCGGGGAGCTGTTTTTT. This encodes CASSPRTSGNTGELFF. The chain uses TRBV5-1 and TRBJ2-2, with 10 bases identical to TRBD2. The CDR3 runs 16 residues. Germline-derived CDR1 and CDR2 are SGHRS and YFSETQ. Losses at the gene ends were 4 bases for V and 1 base for J; bases not matched to a gene: 4.

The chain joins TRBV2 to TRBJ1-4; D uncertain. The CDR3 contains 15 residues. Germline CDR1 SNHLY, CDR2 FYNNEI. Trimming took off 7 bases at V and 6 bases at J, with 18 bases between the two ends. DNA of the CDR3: TGTGCCAGCAAAGACCGGGGAAGGGTGGATGAAAAACTGTTTTTT. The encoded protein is CASKDRGRVDEKLFF.

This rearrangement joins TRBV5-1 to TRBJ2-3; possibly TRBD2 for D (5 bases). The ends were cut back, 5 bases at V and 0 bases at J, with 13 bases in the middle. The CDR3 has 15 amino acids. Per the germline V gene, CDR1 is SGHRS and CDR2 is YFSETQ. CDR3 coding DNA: TGCGCCAGCAGGATGGCTAGCCGTAGCACAGATACGCAGTATTTT. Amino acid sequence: CASRMASRSTDTQYF.

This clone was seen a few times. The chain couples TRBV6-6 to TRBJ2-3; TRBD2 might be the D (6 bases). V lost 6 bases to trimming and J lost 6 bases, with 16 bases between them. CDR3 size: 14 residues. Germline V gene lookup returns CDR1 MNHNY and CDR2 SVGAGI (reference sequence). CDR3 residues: CASRPGGGSDTQYF. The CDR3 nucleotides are TGTGCCAGCAGACCAGGTGGGGGGAGTGATACGCAGTATTTT.

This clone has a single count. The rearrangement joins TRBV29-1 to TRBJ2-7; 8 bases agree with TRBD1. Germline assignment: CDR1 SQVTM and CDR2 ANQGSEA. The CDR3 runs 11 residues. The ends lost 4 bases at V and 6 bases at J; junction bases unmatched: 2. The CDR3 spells CSVGQGTEQYF. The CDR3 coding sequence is TGCAGCGTTGGACAGGGGACCGAGCAGTACTTC.

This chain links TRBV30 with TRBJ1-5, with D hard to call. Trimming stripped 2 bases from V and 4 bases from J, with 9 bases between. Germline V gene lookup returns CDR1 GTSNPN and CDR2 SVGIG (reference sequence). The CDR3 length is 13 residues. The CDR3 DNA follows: TGTGCCTGGAGTCCGAATAGTAATCAGCCCCAGCATTTT. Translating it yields CAWSPNSNQPQHF.